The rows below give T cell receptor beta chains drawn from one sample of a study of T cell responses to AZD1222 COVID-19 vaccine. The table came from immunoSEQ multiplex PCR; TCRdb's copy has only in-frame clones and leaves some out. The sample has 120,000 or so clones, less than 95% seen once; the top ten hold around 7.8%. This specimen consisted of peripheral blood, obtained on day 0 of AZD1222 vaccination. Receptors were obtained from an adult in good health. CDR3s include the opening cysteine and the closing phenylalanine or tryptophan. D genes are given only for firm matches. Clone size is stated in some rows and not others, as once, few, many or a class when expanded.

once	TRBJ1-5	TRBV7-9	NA	TGTGCCAGCAGCTTAGGGGTGGCTCAGCCCCAGCATTTT	CASSLGVAQPQHF
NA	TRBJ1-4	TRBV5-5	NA	TGTGCCAGCAGCTTGGCTGGGGGGTGGCTAGGTGAAAAACTGTTTTTT	CASSLAGGWLGEKLFF
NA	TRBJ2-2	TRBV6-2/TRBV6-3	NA	TGTGCCAGCAGTTACTCGCTCGAAATCGCGAACACCGGGGAGCTGTTTTTT	CASSYSLEIANTGELFF
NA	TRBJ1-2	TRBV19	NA	TGTGCCAGTAGTACACCTCAGGGGAACTATGGCTACACCTTC	CASSTPQGNYGYTF
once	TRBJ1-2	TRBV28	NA	TGTGCCAGCAGTGTCCCTCCCTCCGTTCATGGCTACACCTTC	CASSVPPSVHGYTF
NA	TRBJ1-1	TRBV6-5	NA	TGTGCCAGCAAGAGGGGCGCGGGGTTCACTGAAGCTTTCTTT	CASKRGAGFTEAFF
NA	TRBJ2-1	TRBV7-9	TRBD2	TGTGCCAGCAGCTCCGAGACTAGCGGGAGGGCCTACAATGAGCAGTTCTTC	CASSSETSGRAYNEQFF
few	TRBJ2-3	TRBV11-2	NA	TGTGCCAGCAGCTACTATCTCTCCACAGATACGCAGTATTTT	CASSYYLSTDTQYF
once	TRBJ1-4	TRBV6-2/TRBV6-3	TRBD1	TGTGCCAGCAGTTTCCAGGGGGCTGAAAAACTGTTTTTT	CASSFQGAEKLFF
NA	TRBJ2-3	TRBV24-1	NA	TGTGCCACCAGCATGGCACTTTCAACAGATACGCAGTATTTT	CATSMALSTDTQYF
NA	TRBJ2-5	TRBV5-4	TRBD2	TGTGCCAGCAAGGATGGGACTAGAGGAGAGACCCAGTACTTC	CASKDGTRGETQYF
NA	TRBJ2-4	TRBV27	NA	TGTGCCAGCAGCCGAGGAGAAAGCGGAAACATTCAGTACTTC	CASSRGESGNIQYF
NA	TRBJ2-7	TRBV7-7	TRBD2	TGTGCTAGCAGCTTAGGGAGGACTAGCGAAACATACGAGCAGTACTTC	CASSLGRTSETYEQYF
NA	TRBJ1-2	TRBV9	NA	TGTGCCGCCGCAGAGGGCTACTATGGCTACACCTTC	CAAAEGYYGYTF
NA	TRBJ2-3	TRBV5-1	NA	TGCGCCAGCAGCGCCTCCGGGCCCCCCGGTACGCAGTATTTT	CASSASGPPGTQYF
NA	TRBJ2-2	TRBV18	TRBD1	TGTGCCAGCTCATCAGGACAGGGAAGCACCGGGGAGCTGTTTTTT	CASSSGQGSTGELFF
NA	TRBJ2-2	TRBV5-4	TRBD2	TGTGCCAGCAGCTTGGATACTAGCGTGTTATTCACCGGGGAGCTGTTTTTT	CASSLDTSVLFTGELFF
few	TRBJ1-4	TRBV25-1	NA	TGTGCCAGCAGTGAAATGGGGCTGAGTGAAAAACTGTTTTTT	CASSEMGLSEKLFF
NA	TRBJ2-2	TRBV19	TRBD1	TGTGCCAGTAGTATGGGGACAGGGGCCTATACCGGGGAGCTGTTTTTT	CASSMGTGAYTGELFF
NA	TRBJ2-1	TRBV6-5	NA	TGTGCCAGCAGTTACTCCCCAGGGGCCACCAATGAGCAGTTCTTC	CASSYSPGATNEQFF
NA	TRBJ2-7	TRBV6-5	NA	TGTGCCAGCAGTTACGGCAGGGGGGGCTACGAGCAGTACTTC	CASSYGRGGYEQYF
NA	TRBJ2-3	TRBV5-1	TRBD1	TGCGCCACCTCCAGGGGGAATCCCCAAGATACGCAGTATTTT	CATSRGNPQDTQYF
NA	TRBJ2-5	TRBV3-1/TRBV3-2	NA	TGTGCCAGCAGCTTTCAAGAGACCCAGTACTTC	CASSFQETQYF
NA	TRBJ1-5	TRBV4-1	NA	TGCGCCAGCAGCCAAGTAGCCGGGACATTTAATCAGCCCCAGCATTTT	CASSQVAGTFNQPQHF
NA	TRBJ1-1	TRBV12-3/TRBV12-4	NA	TGTGCCAGCAGTTCACAGGGCACTGAAGCTTTCTTT	CASSSQGTEAFF
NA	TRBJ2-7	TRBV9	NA	TGTGCCAGCAGCCACCCAAAGGAGTCCCCCCGGAGAGAGCAGTACTTC	CASSHPKESPRREQYF
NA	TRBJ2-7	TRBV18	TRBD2	TGTGCCAGCTCACCCACGGGTCTAGCGGGCTACGAGCAGTACTTC	CASSPTGLAGYEQYF
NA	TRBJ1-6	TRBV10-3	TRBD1	TGTGCCATCAGTGAGATCGACAGGGGGAGCAATTCACCCCTCCACTTT	CAISEIDRGSNSPLHF
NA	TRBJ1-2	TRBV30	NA	TGTGCCTGCGGGCTGAACTATGGCTACACCTTC	CACGLNYGYTF
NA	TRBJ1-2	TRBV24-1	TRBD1	TGTGCCACCAGTGATCCTACAGGGGCAGCCGACTATGGCTACACCTTC	CATSDPTGAADYGYTF
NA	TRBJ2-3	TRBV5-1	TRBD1	TGCGCCAGCAGCTTCTCGACAGGGTCCACAGATACGCAGTATTTT	CASSFSTGSTDTQYF